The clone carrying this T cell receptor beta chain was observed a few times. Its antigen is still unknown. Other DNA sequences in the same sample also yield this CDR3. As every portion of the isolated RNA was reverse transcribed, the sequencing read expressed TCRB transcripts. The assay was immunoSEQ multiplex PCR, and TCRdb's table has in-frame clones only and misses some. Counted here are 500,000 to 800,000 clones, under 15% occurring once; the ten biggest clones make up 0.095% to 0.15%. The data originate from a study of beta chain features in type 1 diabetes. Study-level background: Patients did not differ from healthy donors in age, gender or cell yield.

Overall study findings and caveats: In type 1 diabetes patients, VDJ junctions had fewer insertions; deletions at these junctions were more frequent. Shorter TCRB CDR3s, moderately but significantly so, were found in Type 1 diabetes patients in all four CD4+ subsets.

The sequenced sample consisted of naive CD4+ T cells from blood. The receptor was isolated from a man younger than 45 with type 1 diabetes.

This CDR3 is CASSLRGSTDTQYF. CDR3 nucleotides: TGTGCCAGCAGTTTAAGGGGATCCACAGATACGCAGTATTTT. The chain uses TRBV28 and TRBJ2-3, with D perhaps TRBD1 (5 bases). The V and J ends lost 2 bases and 2 bases respectively, with 8 bases between them. The CDR3 runs 14 residues. CDR1 and CDR2 from the germline V gene are MDHEN and SYDVKM. The entire variable domain, with the rest obtained from reference TRBV28 and TRBJ2-3, is as follows: DVKVTQSSRYLVKRTGEKVFLECVQDMDHENMFWYRQDPGLGLRLIYFSYDVKMKEKGDIPEGYSVSREKKERFSLILESASTNQTSMYLCASSLRGSTDTQYFGPGTRLTVL.